This passage covers 4 T cell receptor beta chains from one sample sequenced in a study of blood T cell repertoires in COVID-19. Clones were sequenced by immunoSEQ multiplex PCR, and TCRdb holds only the in-frame ones, with some missing. The sample contains hundreds of thousands of clones, about 89% of which appear only once. Sequencing was done on a sample of peripheral blood. These receptors originate from a woman between 45 and 60 years old with COVID-19, enrolled during active disease.

This clone turned up a few times. The CDR3 here is CASSLRQGAVGYTF. CDR3 nucleotides: TGTGCCAGCAGCTTGCGCCAGGGGGCGGTTGGCTACACCTTC. V usage is TRBV5-5 and J usage is TRBJ1-2, with TRBD1 matching 8 bases. Germline loops: CDR1 SGHKS, CDR2 YYEKEE (reference sequence). Trimming cost V 1 base and J 7 bases; bases outside gene matches: 6. CDR3 length: 14 residues.

The chain carries TRBV12-5 and TRBJ2-2; D unclear. V shed 2 bases and J shed 6 bases, with 10 bases lying between them. The CDR3 has 14 amino acids. Germline assignment: CDR1 LGHNT and CDR2 FRNRAP. The CDR3 DNA sequence: TGTGCTAGTGGTTTGAATTATCGGGCCGGGGAGCTGTTTTTT. Translation gives CASGLNYRAGELFF.

J is TRBJ2-3 and V is TRBV18, with D unclear. V was cut by 3 bases and J by 0 bases, with 16 bases left in between. The CDR3 is 17 residues long. Germline lookup yields CDR1 KGHSH and CDR2 LQKENI. The CDR3 is CASSPGVGRHSTDTQYF. DNA for the CDR3: TGTGCCAGCTCACCCGGCGTGGGCCGCCATAGCACAGATACGCAGTATTTT.

As for this clone: At one boundary the junction diverges from the germline segment, which might be a read error. The V and J genes are TRBV7-7 and TRBJ2-1; TRBD2 agrees at 10 bases. The CDR3 length is 15 residues. The germline V gene has CDR1 SSHAT and CDR2 FNYEAQ (reference sequence). The CDR3 loop reads CASSTGTSEYNEQFF. The CDR3 DNA reads TGTGCTAGCAGCACCGGGACTAGCGAATACAATGAGCAGTTCTTC.